This T cell receptor (beta chain) was recovered during a study of cytomegalovirus exposure and HLA in healthy donors. The V segment lost 3 bases and the J segment 6 bases; nucleotides outside the gene matches: 4. This CDR3 has 14 residues. The germline V gene has CDR1 LNHDA and CDR2 SQIVND (reference sequence). The PCR made use of 60 Vbeta and 13 Jbeta primers. TCRdb keeps only in-frame clones here, not all; method: immunoSEQ multiplex PCR. The table includes 85,000 to 120,000 clones, over 80% detected once. Sequencing used PBMCs. The TCR sequence derives from a man aged 35-49 years in good health and CMV-seronegative. V and J are TRBV19 and TRBJ2-3; 9 nucleotides align to TRBD2. The CDR3 loop reads CASSIRLADDTQYF. For the CDR3, the DNA is TGTGCCAGTAGTATCAGACTAGCGGACGATACGCAGTATTTT.